The rows below give T cell receptor beta chains drawn from one sample of a study of blood T cell repertoires in COVID-19. Only in-frame clones appear in the TCRdb table, and some are missing; sequencing was by immunoSEQ multiplex PCR. Among under 250,000 clones, around 80% were seen once, and the ten largest hold about 5.5%. Sequencing was done on a sample of peripheral blood. These receptors were collected from a woman in her 70s with acute or convalescent COVID-19. Each CDR3 is given with its conserved first and last residue. Not all rows give a size; the values are once, few, many and, for expanded clones, a class.

v_call	j_call	clone_size	cdr3_length	cdr3_aa
TRBV4-1	TRBJ2-5	-	14	CASAYDSGQETQYF
TRBV6-6	TRBJ1-6	once	16	CASSYEGGVYNSPLHF
TRBV6-5	TRBJ1-2	-	12	CATARGGYGYTF
TRBV7-2	TRBJ2-5	-	15	CASSLEPSGGETQYF
TRBV28	TRBJ1-2	-	13	CASTLDSNYGYTF
TRBV15	TRBJ1-2	once	15	CATSRDWNRNYGYTF
TRBV27	TRBJ1-5	-	16	CASRPSGTVNNQPQHF
TRBV11-2	TRBJ2-2	few	16	CASSFFPGQGTGELFF
TRBV3-1/TRBV3-2	TRBJ1-2	-	13	CASSQGQFRGYTF
TRBV5-5	TRBJ2-5	few	15	CASSWGLAGRETQYF
TRBV12-3/TRBV12-4	TRBJ2-2	-	13	CASSSARAGELFF
TRBV28	TRBJ1-5	-	16	CASSHEVKAGTQPQHF
TRBV4-1	TRBJ2-3	-	12	CASSQDRDTQYF
TRBV15	TRBJ2-5	-	17	CATSRDSRSSGWETQYF
TRBV10-1	TRBJ2-1	-	15	CASSEGTSGINEQFF
TRBV6-5	TRBJ2-2	few	15	CASSFIFTGTGELFF
TRBV18	TRBJ2-7	once	13	CASSPAGAYEQYF
TRBV2	TRBJ2-3	few	15	CASRGQPLTTDTQYF
TRBV3-1/TRBV3-2	TRBJ1-3	-	15	CASSLDRVSGNTIYF
TRBV9	TRBJ2-1	-	15	CASSVVTSGIGEQFF
TRBV12-3/TRBV12-4	TRBJ2-2	once	12	CASSRGSGELFF
TRBV27	TRBJ1-5	-	14	CASRYTGLNQPQHF
TRBV7-9	TRBJ2-3	-	17	CASSWPLAGGSTDTQYF
TRBV3-1/TRBV3-2	TRBJ2-1	-	17	CASSQDLLAGVLHEQFF
TRBV5-4	TRBJ2-5	few	16	CASSPGGGRGQETQYF
TRBV15	TRBJ2-2	-	14	CATSRDDAGWELFF
TRBV14	TRBJ2-7	-	17	CASSQGAIRETSYEQYF
TRBV19	TRBJ2-1	-	15	CASIPGAGVDNEQFF
TRBV6-4	TRBJ1-1	-	13	CASSARVDTEAFF